These 26 T cell receptor beta chains were sequenced from one sample in a study of naive and memory T cell subsets. No cognate antigen is known for these TCRs. Both TRBC1 and TRBC2 were covered by a beta constant-region primer of two equimolar oligonucleotides. Ligated cDNA was amplified by four rounds of PCR with nested alpha and beta constant-region primers and SP2. Using its own MiXCR run on the UMI-ligation and nested PCR reads, TCRdb lists one record per CDR3 protein. The sample holds 98,000 or so distinct CDR3 sequences; approximately 14% are singletons and the top ten take around 2.8%. Findings and caveats of the study: Possibly reflecting memory cells re-expressing CD45RA, a few larger clonotypes occurred in naive repertoires, especially CD8.

Material for sequencing was naive CD8+ T cells from blood. Receptors originate from a human donor in good health.

This clonotype was seen a few times. V and J are TRBV29-1 and TRBJ1-1; no clear D gene. CDR3 length equals 19 residues. The V gene's germline CDR1 is SQVTM and CDR2 ANQGSEA. Trimming cost V 2 bases and J 2 bases, with 27 bases left between them. The CDR3 loop is CSVEKWILGFGAGNTEAFF. The CDR3 nucleotides read TGCAGCGTTGAAAAATGGATACTCGGGTTCGGCGCGGGAAACACTGAAGCTTTCTTT. Drawing the rest from reference TRBV29-1 and TRBJ1-1, the complete variable domain is SAVISQKPSRDICQRGTSLTIQCQVDSQVTMMFWYRQQPGQSLTLIATANQGSEATYESGFVIDKFPISRPNLTFSTLTVSNMSPEDSSIYLCSVEKWILGFGAGNTEAFFGQGTRLTVV.

V usage is TRBV20-1 and J usage is TRBJ2-7, with 7 bases lining up with TRBD2. This CDR3 contains 13 residues. After removal of 6 bases from V and 0 bases from J, the junction contained 5 bases not matched to a gene. Germline-derived CDR1 and CDR2 are DFQATT and SNEGSKA (reference sequence). The CDR3 sequence: CSAQRGVSYEQYF. The CDR3 DNA follows: TGCAGTGCACAACGGGGGGTCTCCTACGAGCAGTACTTC.

This chain uses TRBV20-1 with TRBJ2-2; D remains unclear. Germline CDR1 DFQATT, CDR2 SNEGSKA (reference sequence). Trimming removed 4 bases from V and 0 bases from J, with 6 bases in between. The CDR3 is 13 amino acids. CDR3 amino acids: CSAIDPNTGELFF. CDR3 DNA sequence: TGCAGTGCTATTGACCCGAACACCGGGGAGCTGTTTTTT.

The chain uses TRBV5-4 and TRBJ2-1; 8 nucleotides agree with TRBD2. J gave up 4 bases and V 7 bases, and 7 bases lay outside the gene matches. CDR1 is SGHNT, CDR2 YYREEE, per germline (reference sequence). The CDR3 runs to 14 residues. CDR3: CASGGAGVYNEQFF. The CDR3 DNA sequence: TGTGCCAGCGGGGGAGCGGGAGTGTACAATGAGCAGTTCTTC.

V is TRBV28 and J is TRBJ1-3; 7 positions match TRBD1. The CDR3 spans 17 residues. The ends lost 6 bases at V and 8 bases at J; junction bases unmatched: 19. The germline CDR1 and CDR2 sequences are MDHEN and SYDVKM. CDR3 region: CASRPQGRTEPGDTIYF. The DNA for the CDR3 is TGTGCCAGCAGACCACAGGGGAGGACGGAGCCCGGCGACACCATATATTTT. Full variable domain (missing parts from reference TRBV28 and TRBJ1-3): DVKVTQSSRYLVKRTGEKVFLECVQDMDHENMFWYRQDPGLGLRLIYFSYDVKMKEKGDIPEGYSVSREKKERFSLILESASTNQTSMYLCASRPQGRTEPGDTIYFGEGSWLTVV.

The chain has TRBV4-2 and TRBJ1-5, with D unresolved. Between the trimmed V and J ends, which lost 4 bases and 7 bases, there was a span of 14 bases. The CDR3 contains 14 residues. Germline CDR1 LGHNA, CDR2 YNFKEQ. The CDR3 sequence is CASSPEYGGQPQHF. The CDR3, as DNA: TGTGCCAGCAGCCCCGAGTATGGTGGCCAGCCCCAGCATTTT.

This clonotype was counted a few times. The chain is built from TRBV4-3 and TRBJ1-2, with D possibly matching TRBD1 (6 bases). The CDR3 runs to 13 residues. Trimming took 6 bases from V and 3 from J, leaving 11 bases between them. In germline, CDR1 is LGHNA, CDR2 YSLEER. The CDR3 DNA sequence: TGCGCCAGCAGGGGTCGGACAGACTATGGCTACACCTTC. Residues: CASRGRTDYGYTF.

This clonotype has a handful of counts. The chain recombines TRBV2 with TRBJ2-2; no clear D. Between the trimmed V and J ends, which lost 2 bases and 7 bases, there was a span of 11 bases. The length of the CDR3 is 14 residues. Germline assignment: CDR1 SNHLY and CDR2 FYNNEI. In DNA, the CDR3 is TGTGCCAGCAGTGAAAGTCATTCTCTCGGGGAGCTGTTTTTT. Translated, it gives CASSESHSLGELFF.

The chain has TRBV7-9 and TRBJ2-5, with 9 bases matching TRBD2. The CDR3 spans 16 residues. V trimming: 5 bases; J trimming: 1 base; junction bases outside the gene matches: 8. Germline V lookup: CDR1 SEHNR, CDR2 FQNEAQ (reference sequence). The CDR3 bases are TGTGCCAGCAGCCATCTGGCTAGCGGGACCCAAGAGACCCAGTACTTC. Translated, it gives CASSHLASGTQETQYF.

The V gene is TRBV13, the J gene TRBJ2-1; possible D gene TRBD2, 5 bases. The CDR3 runs 15 residues. Germline CDR1 PRHDT, CDR2 FYEKMQ (reference sequence). Trimming took off 3 bases at V and 1 base at J, with 10 bases between the two ends. The DNA for the CDR3 is TGTGCCAGCAGCTTTCTAGCTGAGTCCTACAATGAGCAGTTCTTC. Its translation is CASSFLAESYNEQFF.

The chain couples TRBV15 to TRBJ1-4; D is unclear. This CDR3 is 14 amino acids long. Germline V gives CDR1 LNHNV, CDR2 YYDKDF (reference sequence). V lost 6 bases and J 4 bases, leaving 12 bases between the germline ends. The CDR3, as DNA: TGTGCCACCAGTCAAGGTACCGGTAATGAAAAACTGTTTTTT. Translated, it gives CATSQGTGNEKLFF. Variable domain in full (rest from reference TRBV15 and TRBJ1-4): DAMVIQNPRYQVTQFGKPVTLSCSQTLNHNVMYWYQQKSSQAPKLLFHYYDKDFNNEADTPDNFQSRRPNTSFCFLDIRSPGLGDTAMYLCATSQGTGNEKLFFGSGTQLSVL.

The chain joins TRBV12-3 or TRBV12-4 to TRBJ1-5; 9 bases line up with TRBD1. V was pared by 6 bases and J by 2 bases, with 2 bases of the junction left unmatched. The CDR3 totals 14 residues. Here the CDR3 DNA reads TGTGCCAGCAGGGGACAGGGAGGCAATCAGCCCCAGCATTTT. This gives the protein CASRGQGGNQPQHF.

This clonotype was seen many times. The rearrangement uses TRBV4-3 and TRBJ2-3, with unresolved D. The CDR3 is made up of 15 amino acids. V dropped 0 bases and J dropped 1 base, with 8 bases sitting between them. Germline V gives CDR1 LGHNA, CDR2 YSLEER. The CDR3 spells CASSQDRSRTDTQYF. DNA for the CDR3: TGCGCCAGCAGCCAAGATCGGTCACGCACAGATACGCAGTATTTT.

The J gene is TRBJ2-3, the V gene TRBV25-1; D is undetermined. V gave up 3 bases and J gave up 3 bases, with 10 bases separating them. Germline CDR1 and CDR2: MGHDK and SYGVNS. This CDR3 has 14 residues. CDR3 sequence (DNA): TGTGCCAGCAGTGATTCGATGGAAACAGATACGCAGTATTTT. Amino acids: CASSDSMETDTQYF. The entire variable domain, with the rest obtained from reference TRBV25-1 and TRBJ2-3, is as follows: EADIYQTPRYLVIGTGKKITLECSQTMGHDKMYWYQQDPGMELHLIHYSYGVNSTEKGDLSSESTVSRIRTEHFPLTLESARPSHTSQYLCASSDSMETDTQYFGPGTRLTVL.

On this clonotype itself: A much bigger clone sits one base away, suggesting this may be a read error. This rearrangement joins TRBV12-3 or TRBV12-4 to TRBJ2-3; 7 positions agree with TRBD1. The junction had 10 bases not matched to a gene; V was cut back by 7 bases and J by 6 bases. The CDR3 extends over 14 amino acids. CDR3 in amino acids: CASTLEGAGDTQYF. The DNA for the CDR3 is TGTGCCAGCACCCTAGAGGGGGCTGGGGATACGCAGTATTTT.

This clonotype turned up a few times. The J gene is TRBJ2-3, the V gene TRBV15, with 8 bases fitting TRBD2. CDR3 length: 17 residues. In germline, CDR1 is LNHNV, CDR2 YYDKDF (reference sequence). The junction had 10 bases not matched to a gene; V was cut back by 0 bases and J by 5 bases. CDR3 protein: CATSRDGGRPPRDTQYF. The DNA of the CDR3 is TGTGCCACCAGCAGAGATGGCGGGAGGCCCCCCCGAGATACGCAGTATTTT.

This clonotype was recorded at least ten times. CDR3 bases: TGTGCCAGCAGCTTCTTTGCAGAGTCCTACGAGCAGTACTTC. This sequence encodes CASSFFAESYEQYF. J is TRBJ2-7 and V is TRBV7-2; no definite D call. Germline V gene sequence: CDR1 SGHTA, CDR2 FQGNSA. Trimming left V 3 bases short and J 1 base short, with 10 bases between. The CDR3 is 14 residues long. Complete variable domain (other parts from reference TRBV7-2 and TRBJ2-7): GAGVSQSPSNKVTEKGKDVELRCDPISGHTALYWYRQSLGQGLEFLIYFQGNSAPDKSGLPSDRFSAERTGGSVSTLTIQRTQQEDSAVYLCASSFFAESYEQYFGPGTRLTVT.

The chain combines TRBV7-6 with TRBJ1-2, with D tentatively TRBD1 (5 bases). The V end lost 7 bases, the J end lost 6 bases, and 21 bases lay between the germline ends. Germline CDR1 is SGHVS and CDR2 is FNYEAQ. CDR3 length equals 15 residues. The CDR3 sequence is CASTPYLRAIDGYTF. The CDR3, as DNA: TGTGCCAGCACCCCATACCTCAGGGCGATTGATGGCTACACCTTC. Drawing the rest from reference TRBV7-6 and TRBJ1-2, the complete variable domain is GAGVSQSPRYKVTKRGQDVALRCDPISGHVSLYWYRQALGQGPEFLTYFNYEAQQDKSGLPNDRFSAERPEGSISTLTIQRTEQRDSAMYRCASTPYLRAIDGYTFGSGTRLTVV.

In this sample, this clonotype turned up many times. The chain is built from TRBV9 and TRBJ2-1, with 7 bases fitting TRBD2. This CDR3 is built from 15 residues. J lost 2 bases, V lost 0 bases, and 2 bases had no gene match. CDR1 is SGDLS and CDR2 is YYNGEE in the germline V gene. CDR3 DNA sequence: TGTGCCAGCAGCGTAGAAGCGGGGACCTACAATGAGCAGTTCTTC. It is translated as CASSVEAGTYNEQFF.

This rearrangement joins TRBV27 to TRBJ2-1, with TRBD2 matching over 7 bases. Trimming at V came to 6 bases and at J to 2 bases, leaving 10 bases not matched to a gene. Germline CDR1 reads MNHEY; CDR2 reads SMNVEV (reference sequence). The CDR3 is made up of 16 amino acids. The CDR3 is CASSFALSGTYNEQFF. CDR3 DNA: TGTGCCAGCAGCTTCGCCCTAAGCGGGACCTACAATGAGCAGTTCTTC.

This clonotype showed up just a few times. V gene TRBV6-2 or TRBV6-3 combines with J gene TRBJ2-1; 8 nucleotides line up with TRBD2. The CDR3 length is 11 residues. CDR1 and CDR2 from the germline V gene are MNHEY and SVGEGT. V lost 7 bases, J lost 9 bases, and 2 bases stayed unmatched. The CDR3 sequence is CASTGGLEQFF. The CDR3 DNA sequence: TGTGCCAGCACGGGGGGGCTTGAGCAGTTCTTC.

The chain recombines TRBV7-9 with TRBJ1-6; D is ambiguous. CDR1 and CDR2 (germline): SEHNR, FQNEAQ (reference sequence). V dropped 5 bases and J dropped 13 bases, with 12 bases sitting between them. CDR3 length: 12 residues. The CDR3 spells CASSPGGGPLHF. CDR3 DNA sequence: TGTGCCAGCAGCCCGGGCGGTGGGCCCCTCCACTTT.

The chain has TRBV12-3 or TRBV12-4 and TRBJ2-1; weak D call: TRBD1 (7 bases). The CDR3 length is 15 residues. V lost 3 bases to trimming and J lost 7 bases, with 16 bases between them. For the CDR3, the DNA is TGTGCCAGCAGTTTTCGCCAGGGGGGTAGTAATGAGCAGTTCTTC. Its translation: CASSFRQGGSNEQFF.

The J gene is TRBJ2-1, the V gene TRBV11-2, with D perhaps being TRBD1 or TRBD2 (5 bases each). The CDR3 is made up of 17 amino acids. Trimming stripped 0 bases from V and 6 bases from J, with 18 bases between. Germline assignment: CDR1 SGHAT and CDR2 FQNNGV. The CDR3, as DNA: TGTGCCAGCAGCTTAGAGGGACCCGGGACGGGGATCAATGAGCAGTTCTTC. It encodes CASSLEGPGTGINEQFF.

This clonotype came up a few times. The chain recombines TRBV10-3 with TRBJ2-7, with TRBD1 identical over 7 bases. In germline, CDR1 is ENHRY, CDR2 SYGVKD. This CDR3 is 15 amino acids long. V shed 6 bases and J 2 bases; nucleotides not matched to a gene: 10. The CDR3 region has the DNA TGTGCCATCAGCGTCGGGGACAGTTCTCCCTACGAGCAGTACTTC. Translated: CAISVGDSSPYEQYF.

The table lists this clonotype with many counts. CDR3 sequence: CASGEIRDSLSYEQYF. CDR3 bases: TGTGCCAGCGGGGAAATACGGGACAGTCTCTCCTACGAGCAGTACTTC. The chain combines TRBV6-2 or TRBV6-3 with TRBJ2-7; 7 bases align to TRBD1. V trimming: 8 bases; J trimming: 0 bases; junction bases outside the gene matches: 13. This CDR3 spans 16 amino acids. Germline lookup yields CDR1 MNHEY and CDR2 SVGEGT.